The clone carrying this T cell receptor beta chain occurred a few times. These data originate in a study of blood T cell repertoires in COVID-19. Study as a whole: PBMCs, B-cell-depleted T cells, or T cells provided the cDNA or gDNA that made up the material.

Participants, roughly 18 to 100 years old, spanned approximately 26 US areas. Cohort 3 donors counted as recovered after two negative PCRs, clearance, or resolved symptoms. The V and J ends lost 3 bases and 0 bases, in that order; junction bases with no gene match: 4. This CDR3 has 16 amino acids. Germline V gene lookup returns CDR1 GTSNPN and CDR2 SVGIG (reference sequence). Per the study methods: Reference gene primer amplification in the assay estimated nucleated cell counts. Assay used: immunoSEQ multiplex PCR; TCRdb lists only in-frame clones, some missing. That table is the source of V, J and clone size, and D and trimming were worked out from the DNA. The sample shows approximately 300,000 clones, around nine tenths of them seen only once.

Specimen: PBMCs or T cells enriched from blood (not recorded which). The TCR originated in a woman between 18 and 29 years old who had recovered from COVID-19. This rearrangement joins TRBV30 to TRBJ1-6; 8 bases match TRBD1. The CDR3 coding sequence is TGTGCCTGGAGGGGACAGGCACCCTCCTATAATTCACCCCTCCACTTT. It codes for CAWRGQAPSYNSPLHF.